This TCR beta chain is from a study of T cell changes during pregnancy in multiple sclerosis. Only in-frame clones appear in the TCRdb table, and some are missing; sequencing was by immunoSEQ multiplex PCR. The sample shows tens of thousands of clones, around 90% of them seen only once. V lost 1 base and J 6 bases, leaving 17 bases between the germline ends. The CDR3 sequence is 16 residues long. Germline V gene lookup returns CDR1 MNHEY and CDR2 SMNVEV (reference sequence). The genes are TRBV27 and TRBJ2-3; perhaps TRBD2 as D (6 bases). Source: peripheral blood, taken after pregnancy. The receptor comes from a female donor in good health, enrolled as a control in a pregnancy study. The DNA of the CDR3 is TGTGCCAGCAGTTTATTTCTAGCGTCGTATGTGGATACGCAGTATTTT. Amino acids: CASSLFLASYVDTQYF.